This T cell receptor beta chain was observed in a study of blood T cell repertoires in COVID-19. Across the whole study: Sites across the United States, Italy and Spain contributed samples from acute and convalescent COVID-19. T cells, B-cell-depleted T cells, or PBMCs provided the cDNA or gDNA that served as material.

Seattle patients were enrolled while actively infected and followed longitudinally. Per the original methods: Cell counts per sample came from amplifying reference gene primers. TCRdb's table, derived via immunoSEQ multiplex PCR, lists solely in-frame clones and lacks some. Clone size and V and J calls were adopted from that table, with D and trimming inferred from the DNA. The table includes about 310,000 clones, roughly 89% detected once. The sequenced sample was peripheral blood. The TCR was taken from a woman aged 40 to 50 with COVID-19, enrolled during active disease.

The chain's CDR3 is CASSRQGSEKLFF. The DNA of the CDR3 is TGTGCCAGCAGCAGACAGGGTAGTGAAAAACTGTTTTTT. The rearrangement joins TRBV9 to TRBJ1-4; 7 bases fit TRBD1. The germline CDR1 and CDR2 sequences are SGDLS and YYNGEE. V shed 4 bases and J 7 bases; nucleotides not matched to a gene: 4. This CDR3 region has 13 residues.